This T cell receptor (beta chain) is drawn from a study of T cells in Graves' hyperthyroidism and ophthalmopathy. RNA transcripts gave rise to amplified TCR beta CDR3 regions. The TCR CDR3 first-round RT-PCR relied on the HTBI primer set. MiXCR, applied by TCRdb to the multiplex PCR reads, yields one record per CDR3 protein. The sample carries hundreds of thousands of distinct CDR3 sequences, roughly 14% recorded once. Germline-derived CDR1 and CDR2 are SGHTA and FQGNSA. V shed 7 bases and J shed 4 bases, with 19 bases lying between them. This CDR3 is built from 15 residues. This clonotype has at least ten counts.

This clonotype originated in a woman between 40 and 50 years old with Graves' ophthalmopathy. The sequenced sample was blood. The rearrangement links TRBV7-2 to TRBJ1-2; tentative D call: TRBD1 (6 bases). The CDR3 DNA reads as TGTGCCAGCACCCCAGGGGCTGGTGAATCCTATGGCTACACCTTC. This sequence encodes CASTPGAGESYGYTF.